This T cell receptor beta chain stems from a study of technical replicates of blood from a few donors. CDR3 length equals 15 residues. V was pared by 5 bases and J by 5 bases, with 6 bases of the junction left unmatched. CDR1 SEHNR and CDR2 FQNEAQ come from the germline V gene (reference sequence). The method was immunoSEQ multiplex PCR; TCRdb's version includes in-frame clones alone and lacks a portion of them. There are about 71,000 clones in the sample; about 96% occur only once, and 0.22% lies in the top ten. V gene TRBV7-9 combines with J gene TRBJ2-2; 9 bases map to TRBD2. The clonotype comes from a human donor in good health. The sequenced sample was T cells isolated from PBMCs. CDR3 coding DNA: TGTGCCAGCAGCCTTAGCGGGAGTAGTACCGGGGAGCTGTTTTTT. This translates into CASSLSGSSTGELFF.